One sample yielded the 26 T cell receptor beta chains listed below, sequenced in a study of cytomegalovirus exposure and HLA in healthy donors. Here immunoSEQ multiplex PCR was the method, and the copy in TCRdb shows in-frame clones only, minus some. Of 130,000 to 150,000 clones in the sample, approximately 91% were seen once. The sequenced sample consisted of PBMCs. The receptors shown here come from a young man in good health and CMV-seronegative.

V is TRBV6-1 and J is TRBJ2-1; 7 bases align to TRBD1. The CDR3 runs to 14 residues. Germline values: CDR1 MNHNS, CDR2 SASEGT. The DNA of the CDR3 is TGTGCAATAAGAACTAAACAGGGGCCCAATGAGCAGTTCTTC. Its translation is CAIRTKQGPNEQFF.

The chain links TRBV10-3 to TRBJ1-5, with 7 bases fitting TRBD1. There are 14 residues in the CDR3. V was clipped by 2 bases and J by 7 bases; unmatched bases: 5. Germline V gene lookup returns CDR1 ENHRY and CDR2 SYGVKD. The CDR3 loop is CAISEQTGEQPQHF. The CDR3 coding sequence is TGTGCCATCAGTGAGCAAACAGGGGAACAGCCCCAGCATTTT.

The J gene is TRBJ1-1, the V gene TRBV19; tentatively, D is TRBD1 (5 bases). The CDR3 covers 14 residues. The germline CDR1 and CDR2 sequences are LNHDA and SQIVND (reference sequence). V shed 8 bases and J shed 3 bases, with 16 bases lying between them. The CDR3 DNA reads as TGTGCCAGTCTCCGGGACTCGAGAGACACTGAAGCTTTCTTT. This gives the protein CASLRDSRDTEAFF.

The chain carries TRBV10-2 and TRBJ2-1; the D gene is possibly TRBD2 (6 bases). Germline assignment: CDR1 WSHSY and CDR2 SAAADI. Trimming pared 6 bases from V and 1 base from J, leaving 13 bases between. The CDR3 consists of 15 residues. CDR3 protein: CASRELATSYNEQFF. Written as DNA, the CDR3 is TGCGCCAGCAGAGAACTAGCTACGTCCTACAATGAGCAGTTCTTC.

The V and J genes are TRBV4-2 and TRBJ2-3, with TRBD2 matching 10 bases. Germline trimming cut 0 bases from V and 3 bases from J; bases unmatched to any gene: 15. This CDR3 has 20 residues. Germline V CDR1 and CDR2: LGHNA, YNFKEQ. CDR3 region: CASSQDTASGGAGWTDTQYF. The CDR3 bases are TGTGCCAGCAGCCAAGATACCGCCAGCGGGGGGGCCGGTTGGACAGATACGCAGTATTTT.

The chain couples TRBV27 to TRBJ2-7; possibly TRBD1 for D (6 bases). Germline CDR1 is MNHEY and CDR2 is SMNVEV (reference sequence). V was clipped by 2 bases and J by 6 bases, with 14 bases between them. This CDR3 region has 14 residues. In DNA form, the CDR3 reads TGTGCCAGCAGTTTAGTTGGGGCCAGGGGCGAGCAGTACTTC. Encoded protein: CASSLVGARGEQYF.

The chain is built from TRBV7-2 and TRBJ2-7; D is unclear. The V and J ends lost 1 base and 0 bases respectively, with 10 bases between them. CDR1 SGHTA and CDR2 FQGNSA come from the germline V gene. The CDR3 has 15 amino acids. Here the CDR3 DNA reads TGTGCCAGCAGCTTAGATGACTCTGCCTCCTACGAGCAGTACGTC. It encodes CASSLDDSASYEQYV.

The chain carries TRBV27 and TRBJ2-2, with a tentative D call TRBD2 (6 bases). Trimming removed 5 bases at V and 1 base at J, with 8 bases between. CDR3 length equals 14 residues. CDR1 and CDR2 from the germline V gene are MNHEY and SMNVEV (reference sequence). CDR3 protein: CASSRDLNTGELFF. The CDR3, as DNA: TGTGCCAGCAGTCGGGACTTGAACACCGGGGAGCTGTTTTTT.

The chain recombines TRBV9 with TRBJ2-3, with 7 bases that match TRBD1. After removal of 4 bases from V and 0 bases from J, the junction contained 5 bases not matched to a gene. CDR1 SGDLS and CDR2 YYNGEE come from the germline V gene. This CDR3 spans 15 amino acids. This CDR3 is CASSLTGVSTDTQYF. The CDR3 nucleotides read TGTGCCAGCAGCCTCACAGGGGTAAGCACAGATACGCAGTATTTT.

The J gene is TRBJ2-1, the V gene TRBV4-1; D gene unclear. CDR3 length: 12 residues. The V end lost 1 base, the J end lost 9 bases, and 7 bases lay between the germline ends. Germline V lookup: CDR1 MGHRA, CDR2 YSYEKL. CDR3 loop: CASSQGSGEQFF. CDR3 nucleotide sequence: TGCGCCAGCAGCCAAGGCTCCGGTGAGCAGTTCTTC.

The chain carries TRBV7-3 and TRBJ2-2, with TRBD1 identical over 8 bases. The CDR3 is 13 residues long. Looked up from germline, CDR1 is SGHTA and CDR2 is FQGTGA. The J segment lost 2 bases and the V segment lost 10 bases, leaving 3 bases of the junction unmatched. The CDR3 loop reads CATTGGNTGELFF. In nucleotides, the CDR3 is TGTGCCACCACAGGGGGAAACACCGGGGAGCTGTTTTTT.

CDR3 sequence: CASSRVGVGGNTIYF. CDR3 in DNA: TGTGCCAGCAGTCGGGTCGGGGTGGGTGGAAACACCATATATTTT. The rearrangement uses TRBV6-6 and TRBJ1-3; D remains ambiguous. Germline values: CDR1 MNHNY, CDR2 SVGAGI (reference sequence). The CDR3 is made up of 15 amino acids. V lost 5 bases to trimming and J lost 3 bases, with 14 bases between them.

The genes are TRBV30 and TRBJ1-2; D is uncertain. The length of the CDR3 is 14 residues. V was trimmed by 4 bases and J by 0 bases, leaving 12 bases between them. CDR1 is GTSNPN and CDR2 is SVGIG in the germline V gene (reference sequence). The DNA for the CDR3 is TGTGCCTGGATAGTCCCCGGAGCTAACTATGGCTACACCTTC. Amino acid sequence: CAWIVPGANYGYTF.

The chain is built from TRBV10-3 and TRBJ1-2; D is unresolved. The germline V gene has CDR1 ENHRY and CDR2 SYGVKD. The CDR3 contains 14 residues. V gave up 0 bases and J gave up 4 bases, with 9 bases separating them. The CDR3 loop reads CAISESRLTYGYTF. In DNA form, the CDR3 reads TGTGCCATCAGTGAGTCGAGGTTAACCTATGGCTACACCTTC.

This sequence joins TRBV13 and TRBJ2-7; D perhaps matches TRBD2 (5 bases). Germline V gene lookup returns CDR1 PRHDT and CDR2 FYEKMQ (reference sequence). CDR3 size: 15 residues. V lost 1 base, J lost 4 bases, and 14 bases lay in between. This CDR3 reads CASSLARGSKYEQYF. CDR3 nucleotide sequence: TGTGCCAGCAGCTTAGCTCGGGGATCCAAGTACGAGCAGTACTTC.

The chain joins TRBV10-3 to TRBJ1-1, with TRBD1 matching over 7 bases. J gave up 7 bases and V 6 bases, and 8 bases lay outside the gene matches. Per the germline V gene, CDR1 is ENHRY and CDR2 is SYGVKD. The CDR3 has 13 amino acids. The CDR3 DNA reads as TGTGCCATCAGGCCCGGGACAGAGAATGAAGCTTTCTTT. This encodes CAIRPGTENEAFF.

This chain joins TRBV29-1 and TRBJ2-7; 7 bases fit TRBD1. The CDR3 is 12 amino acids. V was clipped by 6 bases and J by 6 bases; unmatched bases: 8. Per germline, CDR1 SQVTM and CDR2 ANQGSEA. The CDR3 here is CSVQRQGSEQYF. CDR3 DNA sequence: TGCAGCGTCCAGCGACAGGGATCCGAGCAGTACTTC.

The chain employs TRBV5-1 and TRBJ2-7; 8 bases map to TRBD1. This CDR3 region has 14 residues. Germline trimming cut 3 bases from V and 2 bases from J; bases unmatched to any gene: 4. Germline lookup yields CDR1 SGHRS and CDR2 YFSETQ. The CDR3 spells CASSSTGEAYEQYF. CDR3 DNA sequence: TGCGCCAGCAGCTCGACAGGGGAAGCCTACGAGCAGTACTTC.

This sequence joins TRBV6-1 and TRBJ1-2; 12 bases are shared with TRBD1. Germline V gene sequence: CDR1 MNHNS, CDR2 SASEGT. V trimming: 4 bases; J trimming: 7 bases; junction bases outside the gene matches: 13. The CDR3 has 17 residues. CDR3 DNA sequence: TGTGCCAGCAGTGGTCCCGGGACAGGGGGCTTTGTTCCTGGCTACACCTTC. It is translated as CASSGPGTGGFVPGYTF.

The CDR3 here is CASSLGAGGRGYGYTF. The CDR3 coding sequence is TGTGCCAGCAGCTTAGGGGCAGGGGGCAGGGGCTATGGCTACACCTTC. This chain links TRBV11-2 with TRBJ1-2, with 8 bases lining up with TRBD1. The CDR3 covers 16 residues. V trimming: 1 base; J trimming: 4 bases; junction bases outside the gene matches: 8. CDR1 is SGHAT, CDR2 FQNNGV, per germline.

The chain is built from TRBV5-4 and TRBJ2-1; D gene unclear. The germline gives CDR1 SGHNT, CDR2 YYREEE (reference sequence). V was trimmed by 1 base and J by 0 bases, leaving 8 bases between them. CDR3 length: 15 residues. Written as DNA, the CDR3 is TGTGCCAGCAGCTTGAGTCTAGACTCCTACAATGAGCAGTTCTTC. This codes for CASSLSLDSYNEQFF.

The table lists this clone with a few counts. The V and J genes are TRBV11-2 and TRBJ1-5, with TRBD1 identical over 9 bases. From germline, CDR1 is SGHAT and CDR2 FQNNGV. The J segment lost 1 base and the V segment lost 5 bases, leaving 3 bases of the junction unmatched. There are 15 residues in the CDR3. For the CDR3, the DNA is TGTGCCAGCAGCCAGGGGACAGGGAGCAATCAGCCCCAGCATTTT. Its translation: CASSQGTGSNQPQHF.

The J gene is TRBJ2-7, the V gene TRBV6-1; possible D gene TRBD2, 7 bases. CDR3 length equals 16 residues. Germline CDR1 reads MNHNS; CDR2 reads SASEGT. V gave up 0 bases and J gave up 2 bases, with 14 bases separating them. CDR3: CASSEAAGAGPYEQYV. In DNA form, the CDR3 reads TGTGCCAGCAGTGAAGCGGCGGGGGCCGGACCCTACGAGCAGTACGTC.

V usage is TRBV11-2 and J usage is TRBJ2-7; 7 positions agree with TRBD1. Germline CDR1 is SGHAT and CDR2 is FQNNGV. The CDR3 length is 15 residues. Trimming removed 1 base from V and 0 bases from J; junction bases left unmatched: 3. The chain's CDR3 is CASSLGTGASYEQYF. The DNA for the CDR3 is TGTGCCAGCAGCTTAGGGACAGGAGCCTCCTACGAGCAGTACTTC.

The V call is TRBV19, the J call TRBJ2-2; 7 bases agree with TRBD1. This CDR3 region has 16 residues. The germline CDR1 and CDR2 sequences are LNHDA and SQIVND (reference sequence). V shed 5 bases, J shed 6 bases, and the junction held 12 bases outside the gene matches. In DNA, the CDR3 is TGTGCCAGTAGTTTTTTTAAGGGGGCGACGTCCGGGGAGCTGTTTTTT. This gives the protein CASSFFKGATSGELFF.

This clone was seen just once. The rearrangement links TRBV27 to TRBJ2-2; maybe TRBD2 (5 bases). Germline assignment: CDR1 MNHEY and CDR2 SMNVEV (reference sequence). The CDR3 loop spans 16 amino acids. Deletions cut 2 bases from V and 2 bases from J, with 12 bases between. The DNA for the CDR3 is TGTGCCAGCAGTTTAACCCCAGCTAGCAACACCGGGGAGCTGTTTTTT. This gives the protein CASSLTPASNTGELFF.